A selection of T cell receptor beta chains follows, all from one sample in a study of kidney transplant recipient with SARS-CoV-2 infection. MiXCR, applied by TCRdb to the reads, yields one record per CDR3 protein. This table has approximately 250,000 distinct CDR3 sequences, about 28% appearing once. The starting material was a blood sample, obtained at baseline and on day 111 from a kidney transplant recipient. The source is a male patient in his 30s who had COVID-19 and was a kidney transplant recipient. The T cells may come from the graft donor. CDR3s include the opening cysteine and the closing phenylalanine or tryptophan. A D gene is named only where the DNA matches it firmly. Rows may omit the clone size; those that give it use once, few, many or a size class.

v_call: TRBV7-9
j_call: TRBJ1-2
d_call: NA
clone_size: many
cdr3_aa: CASSFPIYHGKTYGYTF
cdr3_nt: TGTGCCAGCAGCTTTCCGATATACCATGGAAAGACCTATGGCTACACCTTC

v_call: TRBV9
j_call: TRBJ1-2
d_call: NA
clone_size: many
cdr3_aa: CASSSREGFGYTF
cdr3_nt: TGTGCCAGCAGCTCCCGGGAAGGGTTTGGCTACACCTTC

v_call: TRBV7-1
j_call: TRBJ1-2
d_call: NA
clone_size: many
cdr3_aa: CASSVISHEGKTYGYTF
cdr3_nt: TGTGCCAGCAGCGTAATATCTCACGAGGGAAAGACCTATGGCTACACCTTC

v_call: TRBV10-3
j_call: TRBJ2-3
d_call: TRBD1
clone_size: few
cdr3_aa: CAISDEGANHSTDTQYF
cdr3_nt: TGTGCCATCAGTGATGAGGGGGCGAACCATAGCACAGATACGCAGTATTTT

v_call: TRBV6-5
j_call: TRBJ2-6
d_call: NA
clone_size: many
cdr3_aa: CASNPTVSGANVLTF
cdr3_nt: TGTGCCAGCAACCCTACAGTCTCTGGGGCCAACGTCCTGACTTTC

v_call: TRBV7-2
j_call: TRBJ2-1
d_call: TRBD2
clone_size: once
cdr3_aa: CASSRAGLVYNDQFF
cdr3_nt: TGTGCCAGCAGCCGTGCCGGACTAGTTTACAATGATCAGTTCTTC

v_call: TRBV7-3
j_call: TRBJ2-1
d_call: TRBD2
clone_size: few
cdr3_aa: CASSLAGGINEQFF
cdr3_nt: TGTGCCAGCAGCTTAGCGGGGGGGATCAATGAGCAGTTCTTC

v_call: TRBV24-1
j_call: TRBJ2-1
d_call: TRBD1
clone_size: once
cdr3_aa: CATSDLGRGPYNEQFF
cdr3_nt: TGTGCCACCAGTGATCTTGGCAGGGGGCCCTACAATGAGCAGTTCTTC

v_call: TRBV5-1
j_call: TRBJ2-2
d_call: NA
clone_size: many
cdr3_aa: CASSQAGPRGPGELFF
cdr3_nt: TGCGCCAGCAGCCAAGCCGGGCCTCGGGGGCCCGGGGAGCTGTTTTTT

v_call: TRBV5-4
j_call: TRBJ1-2
d_call: NA
clone_size: many
cdr3_aa: CASVPVVPGKTYGYTF
cdr3_nt: TGTGCCAGCGTACCCGTCGTACCAGGAAAGACCTATGGCTACACCTTC

v_call: TRBV5-6
j_call: TRBJ1-2
d_call: NA
clone_size: many
cdr3_aa: CASSPTGAGNYGYTF
cdr3_nt: TGTGCCAGCAGCCCTACCGGCGCGGGGAACTATGGCTACACCTTC

v_call: TRBV3-1
j_call: TRBJ1-1
d_call: NA
clone_size: many
cdr3_aa: CASSCMSPISIRTEAFF
cdr3_nt: TGTGCCAGCAGCTGTATGTCTCCCATTTCAATTCGCACTGAAGCTTTCTTT

v_call: TRBV7-2
j_call: TRBJ2-1
d_call: NA
clone_size: many
cdr3_aa: CASSFDGSSYNEQFF
cdr3_nt: TGTGCCAGCAGCTTTGATGGGAGCTCCTACAATGAGCAGTTCTTC

v_call: TRBV3-1
j_call: TRBJ2-5
d_call: TRBD2
clone_size: many
cdr3_aa: CASSQDHPSGSRGTQYF
cdr3_nt: TGTGCCAGCAGCCAAGATCATCCTAGCGGGAGCCGGGGGACCCAGTACTTC

v_call: TRBV19
j_call: TRBJ2-1
d_call: NA
clone_size: NA
cdr3_aa: CASSMANRRGQFF
cdr3_nt: TGTGCCAGTAGTATGGCTAACAGGAGGGGGCAGTTCTTC

v_call: TRBV11-3
j_call: TRBJ2-3
d_call: NA
clone_size: NA
cdr3_aa: CASSVRTGSSTDTQYF
cdr3_nt: TGTGCCAGCAGCGTAAGAACGGGAAGTTCGACAGATACGCAGTATTTT

v_call: TRBV3-1
j_call: TRBJ2-1
d_call: NA
clone_size: NA
cdr3_aa: CASSPGVRGYNEQFF
cdr3_nt: TGTGCCAGCAGCCCGGGGGTCCGAGGGTACAATGAGCAGTTCTTC

v_call: TRBV12-3/TRBV12-4
j_call: TRBJ2-2
d_call: NA
clone_size: many
cdr3_aa: CASSASLLNFGELFF
cdr3_nt: TGTGCCAGCAGTGCTTCACTTCTTAATTTCGGGGAGCTGTTTTTT

v_call: TRBV8-2
j_call: TRBJ1-2
d_call: NA
clone_size: many
cdr3_aa: CGSRADDSRKTYGYTF
cdr3_nt: TGTGGCAGTCGAGCTGATGATAGCCGAAAGACCTATGGCTACACCTTC

v_call: TRBV3-1
j_call: TRBJ2-2
d_call: NA
clone_size: few
cdr3_aa: CASSVRFPISGLTGELFF
cdr3_nt: TGTGCCAGCAGCGTGAGGTTTCCCATTTCAGGCTTGACCGGGGAGCTGTTTTTT

v_call: TRBV19
j_call: TRBJ1-2
d_call: NA
clone_size: many
cdr3_aa: CASSPSLAMDTMASYGYTF
cdr3_nt: TGTGCCAGTAGCCCTAGTCTGGCAATGGACACCATGGCCTCGTATGGCTACACCTTC

v_call: TRBV5-1
j_call: TRBJ1-1
d_call: NA
clone_size: NA
cdr3_aa: CASSWTGTSTEAFF
cdr3_nt: TGCGCCAGCAGCTGGACCGGGACGAGCACTGAAGCTTTCTTT

v_call: TRBV19
j_call: TRBJ2-1
d_call: NA
clone_size: NA
cdr3_aa: CASSMGGHEQFF
cdr3_nt: TGTGCCAGTAGTATGGGGGGCCATGAGCAGTTCTTC

v_call: TRBV19
j_call: TRBJ2-7
d_call: NA
clone_size: many
cdr3_aa: CASSNGGSYVKQYF
cdr3_nt: TGTGCCAGTAGTAACGGGGGATCCTACGTGAAGCAGTACTTC

v_call: TRBV6-2/TRBV6-3
j_call: TRBJ2-1
d_call: NA
clone_size: NA
cdr3_aa: CTSRVRDRNEQFF
cdr3_nt: TGTACCAGCAGAGTTAGGGATCGCAATGAGCAGTTCTTC

v_call: TRBV19
j_call: TRBJ1-5
d_call: NA
clone_size: once
cdr3_aa: CASSMGPHQPQHF
cdr3_nt: TGTGCCAGTAGTATGGGACCTCATCAGCCCCAGCATTTT

v_call: TRBV6-6
j_call: TRBJ1-1
d_call: NA
clone_size: many
cdr3_aa: CASSEKGNEAFF
cdr3_nt: TGTGCCAGCAGTGAGAAAGGAAATGAAGCTTTCTTT

v_call: TRBV7-8
j_call: TRBJ2-1
d_call: TRBD2
clone_size: NA
cdr3_aa: CASSFPRLASGTYNEQFF
cdr3_nt: TGTGCCAGCAGCTTCCCCCGCTTGGCTAGCGGGACATACAATGAGCAGTTCTTC

v_call: TRBV12-3/TRBV12-4
j_call: TRBJ1-2
d_call: NA
clone_size: NA
cdr3_aa: CASSVHASFRKTYGYTF
cdr3_nt: TGTGCCAGCAGTGTCCATGCCAGCTTCCGAAAGACCTATGGCTACACCTTC

v_call: TRBV5-6
j_call: TRBJ2-6
d_call: NA
clone_size: many
cdr3_aa: CASSLVSNHLGSSEHSGANVLTF
cdr3_nt: TGTGCCAGCAGCTTGGTTTCTAATCATCTGGGTTCGTCGGAGCATTCTGGGGCCAACGTCCTGACTTTC

v_call: TRBV29-1
j_call: TRBJ2-2
d_call: NA
clone_size: many
cdr3_aa: CSVAGGLTGGELFF
cdr3_nt: TGCAGCGTTGCTGGGGGACTTACCGGCGGGGAGCTGTTTTTT

v_call: TRBV4-1
j_call: TRBJ2-7
d_call: TRBD1
clone_size: many
cdr3_aa: CASSQSVGTDEQYF
cdr3_nt: TGCGCCAGCAGCCAGAGTGTTGGGACAGACGAGCAGTACTTC

v_call: TRBV3-1
j_call: TRBJ2-2
d_call: NA
clone_size: few
cdr3_aa: CASSTEPPISGLTGELFF
cdr3_nt: TGTGCCAGCAGCACCGAACCTCCCATTTCAGGCTTGACCGGGGAGCTGTTTTTT

v_call: TRBV3-1
j_call: TRBJ2-1
d_call: TRBD2
clone_size: few
cdr3_aa: CASSQARSGGPGQFF
cdr3_nt: TGTGCCAGCAGCCAAGCAAGATCGGGAGGGCCCGGGCAGTTCTTC

v_call: TRBV7-9
j_call: TRBJ2-1
d_call: NA
clone_size: NA
cdr3_aa: CACSLSGSNTEQFF
cdr3_nt: TGTGCCTGCAGCTTATCAGGGAGTAATACTGAGCAGTTCTTC

v_call: TRBV2
j_call: TRBJ2-1
d_call: NA
clone_size: many
cdr3_aa: CASRLVFSYNEQFF
cdr3_nt: TGTGCCAGCAGACTAGTATTCTCCTACAATGAGCAGTTCTTC

v_call: TRBV30
j_call: TRBJ2-1
d_call: NA
clone_size: NA
cdr3_aa: CAWSVGGSSHNEQFF
cdr3_nt: TGTGCCTGGAGTGTTGGGGGGAGCTCCCACAATGAGCAGTTCTTC

v_call: TRBV28
j_call: TRBJ2-6
d_call: NA
clone_size: many
cdr3_aa: CATNTLPGGGLGANVLTF
cdr3_nt: TGTGCCACCAACACCCTCCCGGGGGGCGGGTTAGGGGCCAACGTCCTGACTTTC

v_call: TRBV6-5
j_call: TRBJ1-1
d_call: TRBD1
clone_size: many
cdr3_aa: CASSYSGTVNTEAFF
cdr3_nt: TGTGCCAGCAGTTACTCCGGGACAGTTAACACTGAAGCTTTCTTT

v_call: TRBV7-2
j_call: TRBJ2-3
d_call: TRBD2
clone_size: many
cdr3_aa: CALGSKREPDTQYF
cdr3_nt: TGTGCCCTTGGGAGTAAGCGGGAGCCAGATACGCAGTATTTT

v_call: TRBV4-1
j_call: TRBJ2-1
d_call: TRBD2
clone_size: few
cdr3_aa: CASSQYLRGLAGELQYRNEQFF
cdr3_nt: TGCGCCAGCAGCCAATATCTTCGGGGACTAGCGGGAGAATTACAATATCGCAATGAGCAGTTCTTC

v_call: TRBV19
j_call: TRBJ2-1
d_call: NA
clone_size: NA
cdr3_aa: CASSIRGSEGRREQFF
cdr3_nt: TGTGCCAGTAGCATAAGGGGGTCCGAGGGGCGCAGGGAGCAGTTCTTC

v_call: TRBV6-8
j_call: TRBJ1-2
d_call: NA
clone_size: many
cdr3_aa: CASSREPRSRKTYGYTF
cdr3_nt: TGTGCCAGCAGTCGTGAACCACGCTCTAGAAAGACCTATGGCTACACCTTC